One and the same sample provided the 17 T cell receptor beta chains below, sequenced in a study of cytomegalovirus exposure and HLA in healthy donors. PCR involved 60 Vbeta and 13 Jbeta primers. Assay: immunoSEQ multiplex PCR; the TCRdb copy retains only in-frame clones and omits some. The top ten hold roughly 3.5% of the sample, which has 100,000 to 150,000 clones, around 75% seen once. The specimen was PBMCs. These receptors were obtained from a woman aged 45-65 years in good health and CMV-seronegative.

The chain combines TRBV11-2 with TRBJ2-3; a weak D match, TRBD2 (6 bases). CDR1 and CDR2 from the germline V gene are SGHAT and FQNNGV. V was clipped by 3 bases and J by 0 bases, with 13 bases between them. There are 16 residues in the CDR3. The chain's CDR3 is CASSLTGGASTDTQYF. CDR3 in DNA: TGTGCCAGCAGCTTGACTGGCGGGGCTAGCACAGATACGCAGTATTTT. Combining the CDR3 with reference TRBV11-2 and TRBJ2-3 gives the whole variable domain EAGVAQSPRYKIIEKRQSVAFWCNPISGHATLYWYQQILGQGPKLLIQFQNNGVVDDSQLPKDRFSAERLKGVDSTLKIQPAKLEDSAVYLCASSLTGGASTDTQYFGPGTRLTVL.

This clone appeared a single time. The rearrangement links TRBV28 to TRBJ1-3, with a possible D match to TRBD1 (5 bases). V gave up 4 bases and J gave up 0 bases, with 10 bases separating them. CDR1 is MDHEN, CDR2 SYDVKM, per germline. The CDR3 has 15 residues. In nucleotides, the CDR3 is TGTGCCAGCAGTTGGAACGGGGGCTCTGGAAACACCATATATTTT. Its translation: CASSWNGGSGNTIYF.

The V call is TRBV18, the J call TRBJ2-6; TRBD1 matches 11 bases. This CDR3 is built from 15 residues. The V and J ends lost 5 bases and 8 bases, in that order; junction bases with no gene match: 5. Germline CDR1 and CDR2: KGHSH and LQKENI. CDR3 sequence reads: CASSVGTGGPNVLTF. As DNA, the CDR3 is TGTGCCAGCTCAGTGGGGACAGGGGGACCCAACGTCCTGACTTTC. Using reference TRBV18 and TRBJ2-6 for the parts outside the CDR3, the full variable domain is NAGVMQNPRHLVRRRGQEARLRCSPMKGHSHVYWYRQLPEEGLKFMVYLQKENIIDESGMPKERFSAEFPKEGPSILRIQQVVRGDSAAYFCASSVGTGGPNVLTFGAGSRLTVL.

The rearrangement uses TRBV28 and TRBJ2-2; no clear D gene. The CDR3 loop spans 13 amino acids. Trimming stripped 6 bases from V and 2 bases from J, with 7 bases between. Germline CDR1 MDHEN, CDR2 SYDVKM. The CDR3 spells CASSFLNTGELFF. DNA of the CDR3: TGTGCCAGCAGCTTCCTTAACACCGGGGAGCTGTTTTTT.

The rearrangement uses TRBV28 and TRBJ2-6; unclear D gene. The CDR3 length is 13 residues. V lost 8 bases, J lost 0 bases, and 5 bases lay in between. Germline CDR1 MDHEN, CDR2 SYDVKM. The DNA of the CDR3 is TGTGCCAGCTCATTCTCTGGGGCCAACGTCCTGACTTTC. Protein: CASSFSGANVLTF.

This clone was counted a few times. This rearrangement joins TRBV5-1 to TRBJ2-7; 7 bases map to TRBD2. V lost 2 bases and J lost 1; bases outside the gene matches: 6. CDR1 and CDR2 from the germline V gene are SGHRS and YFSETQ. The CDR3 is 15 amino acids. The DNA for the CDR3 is TGCGCCAGCAGCTTCGGCGGGAGTGGTTCCTACGAGCAGTACTTC. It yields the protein CASSFGGSGSYEQYF. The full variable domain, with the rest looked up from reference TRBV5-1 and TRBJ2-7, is KAGVTQTPRYLIKTRGQQVTLSCSPISGHRSVSWYQQTPGQGLQFLFEYFSETQRNKGNFPGRFSGRQFSNSRSEMNVSTLELGDSALYLCASSFGGSGSYEQYFGPGTRLTVT.

The chain's CDR3 is CAIAGGWEQFF. CDR3 bases: TGTGCCATTGCGGGGGGCTGGGAGCAGTTCTTC. The gene calls are TRBV28 and TRBJ2-1; 8 bases agree with TRBD2. The ends lost 10 bases at V and 10 bases at J; junction bases unmatched: 6. In germline, CDR1 is MDHEN, CDR2 SYDVKM. This CDR3 is built from 11 residues.

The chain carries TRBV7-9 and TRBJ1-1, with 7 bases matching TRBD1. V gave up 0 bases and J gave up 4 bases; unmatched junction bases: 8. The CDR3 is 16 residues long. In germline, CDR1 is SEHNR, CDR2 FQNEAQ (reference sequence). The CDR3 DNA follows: TGTGCCAGCAGCTTAGCGGGGGCTAACAGGGGCACTGAAGCTTTCTTT. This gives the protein CASSLAGANRGTEAFF.

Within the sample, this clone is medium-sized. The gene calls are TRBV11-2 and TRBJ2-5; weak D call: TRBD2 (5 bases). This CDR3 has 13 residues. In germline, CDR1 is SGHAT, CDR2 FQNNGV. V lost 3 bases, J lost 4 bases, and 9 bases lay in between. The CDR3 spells CASSLSTTETQYF. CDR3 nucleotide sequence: TGTGCCAGCAGCTTGTCGACTACAGAGACCCAGTACTTC.

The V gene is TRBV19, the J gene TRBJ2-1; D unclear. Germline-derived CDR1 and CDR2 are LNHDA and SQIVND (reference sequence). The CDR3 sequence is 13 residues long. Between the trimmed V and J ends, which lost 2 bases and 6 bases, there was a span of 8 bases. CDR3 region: CASSIFSTNEQFF. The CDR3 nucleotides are TGTGCCAGTAGTATATTCTCTACCAATGAGCAGTTCTTC.

The CDR3 sequence is CASSLDGTGDTEAFF. CDR3 DNA: TGTGCCAGCAGCTTGGACGGGACAGGGGACACTGAAGCTTTCTTT. This rearrangement joins TRBV7-2 to TRBJ1-1; 10 bases are a match to TRBD1. The CDR3 contains 15 residues. Trimming cost V 3 bases and J 3 bases; bases outside gene matches: 4. From germline, CDR1 is SGHTA and CDR2 FQGNSA.

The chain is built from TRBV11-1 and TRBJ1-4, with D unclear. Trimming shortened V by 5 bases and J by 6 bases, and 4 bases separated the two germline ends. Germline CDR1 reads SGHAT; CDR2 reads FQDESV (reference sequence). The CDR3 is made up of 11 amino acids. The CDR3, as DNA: TGTGCCAGCAGCGACTATGAAAAACTGTTTTTT. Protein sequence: CASSDYEKLFF.

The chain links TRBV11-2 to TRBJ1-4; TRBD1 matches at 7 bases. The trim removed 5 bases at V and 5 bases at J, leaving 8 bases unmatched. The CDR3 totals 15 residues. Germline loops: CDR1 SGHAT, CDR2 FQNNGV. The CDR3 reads CASSPGDSLNEKLFF. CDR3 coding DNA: TGTGCCAGCAGCCCCGGGGACAGCTTAAATGAAAAACTGTTTTTT.

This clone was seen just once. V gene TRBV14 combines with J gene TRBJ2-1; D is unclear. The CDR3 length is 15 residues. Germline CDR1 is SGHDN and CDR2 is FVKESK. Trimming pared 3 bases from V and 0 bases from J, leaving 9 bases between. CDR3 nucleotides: TGTGCCAGCAGCCACTTCCGAGTCTCCTACAATGAGCAGTTCTTC. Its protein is CASSHFRVSYNEQFF.

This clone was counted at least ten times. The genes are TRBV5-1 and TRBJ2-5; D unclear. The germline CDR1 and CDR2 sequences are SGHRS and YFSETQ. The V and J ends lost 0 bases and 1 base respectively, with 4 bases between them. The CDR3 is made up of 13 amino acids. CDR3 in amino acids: CASSLASQETQYF. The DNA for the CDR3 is TGCGCCAGCAGCTTGGCCAGCCAAGAGACCCAGTACTTC.

In nucleotides, the CDR3 is TGTGCCAGCAGCGCCACCAGGGTCCCGAACAATGAGCAGTTCTTC. Translated: CASSATRVPNNEQFF. The V call is TRBV7-9, the J call TRBJ2-1, with D maybe TRBD1 (5 bases). CDR3 length: 15 amino acids. V gave up 5 bases and J gave up 5 bases, with 16 bases separating them. CDR1 SEHNR and CDR2 FQNEAQ come from the germline V gene (reference sequence). Full variable domain (rest looked up from reference TRBV7-9 and TRBJ2-1): DTGVSQNPRHKITKRGQNVTFRCDPISEHNRLYWYRQTLGQGPEFLTYFQNEAQLEKSRLLSDRFSAERPKGSFSTLEIQRTEQGDSAMYLCASSATRVPNNEQFFGPGTRLTVL.

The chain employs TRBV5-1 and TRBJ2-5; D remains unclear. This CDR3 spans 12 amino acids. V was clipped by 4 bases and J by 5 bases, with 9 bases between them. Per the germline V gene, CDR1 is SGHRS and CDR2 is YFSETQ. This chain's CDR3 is CASSRPSETQYF. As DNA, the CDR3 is TGCGCCAGCAGCCGTCCCTCGGAGACCCAGTACTTC.